This T cell receptor beta chain came from a study of human T cells and chemical hapten exposure (dated by TCRdb to about 2021). Background for the entire study: For sensitization, 2% DPC in acetone was applied to a 2 cm by 2 cm area of upper inner arm skin. Patients additionally received weekly therapeutic DPC doses to the scalp throughout the roughly 25-week study period. Patch tests used Finn chambers with 0.01% DPC on the upper back, scored after 6 days by International Contact Dermatitis Research Group standards. Most of the patients in the cohort were female, and the cohort covered alopecia areata with under or over 50% scalp involvement, alopecia totalis and alopecia universalis. The libraries were sequenced as a pool, and the TCR yield per sample differed mostly because of small variations in library volumes within the pool. The study tracked peripheral blood TCR repertoire changes in vivo during primary and secondary sensitization to the hapten diphenylcyclopropenone (DPC) in alopecia patients. Blood samples were taken from patients before sensitization (week 0) and then at 2, 6 and about 24 weeks after DPC sensitization. Around 30 alopecia patients provided blood for TCR sequencing at one to four time points (pre-sensitization, 2, 6 and 24 weeks). Points the paper makes about the study in general: After repeated subsampling, changes were observed in the strength of the expansion versus patch-test correlation and in the threshold at which the correlation became significant. DPC sensitization did not change how many TCRs were above 1 in 1000 frequency, and no evidence was found of alterations in global repertoire structure. Expanded TCRs formed significantly more large CDR3 similarity clusters than pre-sensitization or healthy control sets, consistent with antigen-driven responses. Patch test score correlated positively with the number of PT1 expanded TCRs, reaching significance at thresholds 8, 16 and 32 but not at 4. Alopecia, a presumed autoimmune disease, was present in all patients, so the immune response of the patients might differ from that of healthy individuals.

The germline V gene supplies CDR1 MNHEY and CDR2 SVGEGT. V is shortened by 5 bases, J by 10 bases, and the region joining them spans 15 bases. The CDR3 holds 13 amino acids from the cysteine to the phenylalanine. Only CDR3 DNA is held: 39 bases, read in frame from base 1. This specimen's time point label, interpreted: pre-sensitization, week 0. The treatment or condition label corresponds to: therapeutic diphenylcyclopropenone sensitization with weekly scalp DPC. At every patch-test visit, the blood draw took place before the patch test was put on. Patients were considered eligible if aged 18 to 70, diagnosed with alopecia and deemed suitable for DPC therapy, and patients were excluded if pregnant. Total RNA was isolated from unfractionated whole blood collected in Tempus Blood RNA tubes. The library was prepared using RACE. The instrument given in TCRdb is NextSeq 500. Library preparation attached unique molecular identifiers to individual cDNA molecules for quantitative, reproducible TCR counting. Both TCR alpha and TCR beta chains were sequenced from each blood RNA sample. Concerning the study's data processing: A median of roughly 99,000 TCRs per sample was observed, with a range of 23,224 to 690,600. The Decombinator software suite was used to annotate V, J and CDR3 in the TCR reads. For the PS versus PT1 abundance plots, all samples were subsampled to the same number of TCRs (28,000). Expanded TCRs were defined as absent before sensitization and observed at least eight times at the 2-week time point. TCRdb reprocessed the public reads (quality trimming at Q25 with fastp, clone calling with MiXCR) and kept in-frame beta chains. Here each entry gathers all rows of one CDR3 protein and keeps the most common genes and DNA. The V and J calls reflect TCRdb's pipeline rather than the authors' work. Counted in this sample were roughly 120,000 distinct CDR3 sequences; approximately 13% of them appeared once. The ten largest account for roughly 3.1% of the sample.

This clonotype was observed many times. Its cognate antigen has yet to be identified. The input lacks base qualities; no much larger clone sits a single base away. The sequence was obtained from a woman aged 18-29 years with alopecia areata. Some clones in this sample may be carry-over from other donors' samples. Recombination joined TRBV6-2 or TRBV6-3 with TRBJ1-5; TRBD1 might be the D gene, on 5 matching bases. The specimen was whole blood, collected in connection with sensitization to the hapten diphenylcyclopropenone (DPC). The CDR3 region: CASSPIGTHPQHF. The nucleotide sequence reads as follows: TGTGCCAGCAGTCCAATTGGGACCCATCCCCAGCATTTT.